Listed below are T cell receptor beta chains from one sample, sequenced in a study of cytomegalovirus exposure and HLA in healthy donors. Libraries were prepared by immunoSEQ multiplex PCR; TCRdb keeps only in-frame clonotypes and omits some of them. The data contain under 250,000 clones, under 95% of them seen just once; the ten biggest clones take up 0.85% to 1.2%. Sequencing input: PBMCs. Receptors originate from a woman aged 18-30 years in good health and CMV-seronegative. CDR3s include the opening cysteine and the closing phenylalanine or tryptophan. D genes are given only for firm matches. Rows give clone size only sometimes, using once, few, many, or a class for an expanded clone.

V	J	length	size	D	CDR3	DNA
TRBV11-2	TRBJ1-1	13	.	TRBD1	CASSFGRGTEAFF	TGTGCCAGCAGCTTTGGCAGGGGGACTGAAGCTTTCTTT
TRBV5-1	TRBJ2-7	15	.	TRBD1	CASSPTGAASYEQYF	TGCGCCAGCAGCCCGACAGGGGCCGCTTCCTACGAGCAGTACTTC
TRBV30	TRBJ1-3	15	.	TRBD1	CAWNSGQGVGNTIYF	TGTGCCTGGAACTCGGGTCAGGGGGTCGGAAACACCATATATTTT
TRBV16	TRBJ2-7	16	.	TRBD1	CASSQIRDRGTYEQYF	TGTGCCAGCAGCCAAATCCGGGACAGGGGTACCTACGAGCAGTACTTC
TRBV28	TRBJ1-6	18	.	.	CASSSRAGYRSYNSPLHF	TGTGCCAGCAGTTCAAGGGCAGGGTACAGATCCTATAATTCACCCCTCCACTTT
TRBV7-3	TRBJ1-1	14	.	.	CASSLQGMNTEAFF	TGTGCCAGCAGCCTACAGGGTATGAACACTGAAGCTTTCTTT
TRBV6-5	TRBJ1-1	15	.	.	CATLDSAGWNTEAFF	TGTGCCACCCTGGACAGCGCTGGCTGGAACACTGAAGCTTTCTTT
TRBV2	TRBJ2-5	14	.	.	CASIEGVHQETQYF	TGTGCCAGCATTGAGGGAGTCCACCAAGAGACCCAGTACTTC
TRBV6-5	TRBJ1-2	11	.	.	CASSTQNGYTF	TGTGCCAGCAGTACCCAGAATGGCTACACCTTC
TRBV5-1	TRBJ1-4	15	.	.	CASSLDEGRGEKLFF	TGCGCCAGCAGCTTGGATGAGGGAAGAGGTGAAAAACTGTTTTTT
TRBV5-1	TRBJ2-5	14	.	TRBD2	CASSTSGGVETQYF	TGCGCCAGCAGTACTAGCGGGGGAGTGGAGACCCAGTACTTC
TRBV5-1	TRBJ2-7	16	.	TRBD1	CASSSVTGVGSYEQYF	TGCGCCAGCAGCTCGGTAACAGGGGTCGGGTCCTACGAGCAGTACTTC
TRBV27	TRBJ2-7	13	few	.	CASCRHCPYEQYF	TGTGCCAGCTGCCGACATTGCCCGTACGAGCAGTACTTC
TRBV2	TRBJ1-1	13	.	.	CASTVEVNTEAFF	TGTGCCAGCACTGTTGAGGTTAACACTGAAGCTTTCTTT
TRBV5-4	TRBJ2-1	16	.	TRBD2	CASSPPGLAGYNEQFF	TGTGCCAGCAGCCCGCCGGGACTAGCGGGATACAATGAGCAGTTCTTC
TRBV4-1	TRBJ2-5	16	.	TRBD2	CASSQDALADGETQYF	TGCGCCAGCAGCCAAGATGCACTAGCGGATGGGGAGACCCAGTACTTC
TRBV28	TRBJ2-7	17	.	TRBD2	CASSLRRGTSGSGEQYF	TGTGCCAGCAGCCTCCGCCGAGGGACTAGCGGGAGCGGCGAGCAGTACTTC
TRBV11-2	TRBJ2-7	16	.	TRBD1	CASSPDRGWPSYEQYF	TGTGCCAGCAGCCCTGACAGGGGGTGGCCTTCGTACGAGCAGTACTTC
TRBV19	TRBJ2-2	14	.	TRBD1	CASSTWDRAGELFF	TGTGCCAGTAGTACCTGGGACAGAGCTGGGGAGCTGTTTTTT
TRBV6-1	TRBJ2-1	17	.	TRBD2	CASREGLAGNQYNEQFF	TGTGCCAGCAGGGAAGGACTAGCGGGAAATCAATACAATGAGCAGTTCTTC
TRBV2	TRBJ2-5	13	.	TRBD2	CAHEGGSLETQYF	TGTGCCCACGAAGGCGGGAGTTTAGAGACCCAGTACTTC
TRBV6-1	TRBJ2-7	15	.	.	CASSAIRGSQNEQYF	TGTGCCAGCAGTGCAATCCGGGGTTCTCAGAACGAGCAGTACTTC
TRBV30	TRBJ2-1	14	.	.	CAWIRRGVDNEQFF	TGTGCCTGGATACGTAGGGGCGTTGACAATGAGCAGTTCTTC
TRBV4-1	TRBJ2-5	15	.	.	CASSFRRQVGETQYF	TGCGCCAGCAGCTTCCGAAGACAGGTCGGCGAGACCCAGTACTTC
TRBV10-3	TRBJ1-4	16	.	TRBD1	CAISDAGQATNEKLFF	TGTGCCATCAGTGACGCTGGACAGGCAACTAATGAAAAACTGTTTTTT
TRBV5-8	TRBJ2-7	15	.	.	CAMGGPGGPIYEQYF	TGTGCCATGGGGGGGCCTGGGGGGCCTATATACGAGCAGTACTTC
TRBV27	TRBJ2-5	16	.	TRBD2	CASHRTSGRSPETQYF	TGTGCCAGCCACCGAACTAGCGGGAGAAGCCCAGAGACCCAGTACTTC
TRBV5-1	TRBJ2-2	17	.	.	CASSLRSGLRNTGELFF	TGCGCCAGCAGCCTGCGTTCCGGGTTACGGAACACCGGGGAGCTGTTTTTT
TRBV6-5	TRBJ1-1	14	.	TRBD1	CASSYADRDTEAFF	TGTGCCAGCAGTTACGCTGACAGGGACACTGAAGCTTTCTTT
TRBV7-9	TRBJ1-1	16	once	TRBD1	CASSAGQGGRNTEAFF	TGTGCCAGCAGCGCGGGACAGGGAGGGCGGAACACTGAAGCTTTCTTT
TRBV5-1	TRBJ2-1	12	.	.	CASRSTTGEQFF	TGCGCCAGCAGATCCACCACAGGTGAGCAGTTCTTC
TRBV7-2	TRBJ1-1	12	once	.	CASSPRGTEAFF	TGTGCCAGCAGCCCGCGTGGCACTGAAGCTTTCTTT
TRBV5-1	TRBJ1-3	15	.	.	CASSPLPRDGNTIYF	TGCGCCAGCAGCCCCTTACCTCGGGATGGAAACACCATATATTTT
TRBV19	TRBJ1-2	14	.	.	CASSTDSTNYGYTF	TGTGCCAGTAGTACGGACAGCACTAACTATGGCTACACCTTC
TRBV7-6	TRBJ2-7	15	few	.	CASSPHLAWGVEQYF	TGTGCCAGCAGCCCCCACCTAGCGTGGGGGGTCGAGCAGTACTTC
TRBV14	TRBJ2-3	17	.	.	CASSQSVRASRSDTQYF	TGTGCCAGCAGCCAATCCGTCCGGGCTAGCCGTTCAGATACGCAGTATTTT
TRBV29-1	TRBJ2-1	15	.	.	CSVEWMTRGGNEQFF	TGCAGCGTTGAATGGATGACAAGGGGAGGCAATGAGCAGTTCTTC
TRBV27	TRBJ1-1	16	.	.	CASSLWGGAVHTEAFF	TGTGCCAGCAGTTTATGGGGGGGAGCGGTCCACACTGAAGCTTTCTTT
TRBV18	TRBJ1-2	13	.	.	CASSRTAQDGYTF	TGTGCCAGCTCAAGGACAGCCCAAGATGGCTACACCTTC
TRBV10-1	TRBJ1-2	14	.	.	CASSESGQTYGYTF	TGCGCCAGCAGTGAGTCAGGACAGACCTATGGCTACACCTTC
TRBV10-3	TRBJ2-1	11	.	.	CAISESSEQFF	TGTGCCATCAGTGAGTCGAGTGAGCAGTTCTTC
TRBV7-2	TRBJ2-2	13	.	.	CASSSGLTGELFF	TGTGCCAGCAGCTCCGGACTAACCGGGGAGCTGTTTTTT
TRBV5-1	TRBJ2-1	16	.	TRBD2	CASSFLMGEGGNEQFF	TGCGCCAGCAGCTTTCTAATGGGGGAGGGCGGAAATGAGCAGTTCTTC
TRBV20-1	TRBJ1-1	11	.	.	CSASRNTEAFF	TGCAGTGCTAGCAGGAACACTGAAGCTTTCTTT
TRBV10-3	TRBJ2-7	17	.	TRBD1	CAISDPGQGEISYEQYF	TGTGCCATCAGTGACCCCGGACAGGGGGAAATCTCCTACGAGCAGTACTTC
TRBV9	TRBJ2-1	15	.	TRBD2	CASSVGLAGNNEQFF	TGTGCCAGCAGCGTCGGTCTAGCGGGAAACAATGAGCAGTTCTTC
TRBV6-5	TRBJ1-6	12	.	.	CASSQENSPLHF	TGTGCCAGCTCGCAAGAGAATTCACCCCTCCACTTT
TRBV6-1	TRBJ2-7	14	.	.	CASSVGAASYEQYF	TGTGCCAGCAGTGTGGGGGCCGCGTCCTACGAGCAGTACTTC
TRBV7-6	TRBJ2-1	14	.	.	CASSFGPEVHEQFF	TGTGCCAGCAGCTTCGGTCCCGAGGTCCATGAGCAGTTCTTC
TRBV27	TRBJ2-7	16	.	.	CASSLSRGSGEPEQYF	TGTGCCAGCAGTTTATCGAGAGGTAGCGGCGAACCCGAGCAGTACTTC
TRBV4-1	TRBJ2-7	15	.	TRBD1	CASSPPGQAIEEQYF	TGCGCCAGCAGTCCACCGGGACAGGCAATCGAAGAGCAGTACTTC
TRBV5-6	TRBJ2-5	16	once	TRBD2	CASSLGLAGIQETQYF	TGTGCCAGCAGCTTGGGACTAGCGGGGATCCAAGAGACCCAGTACTTC
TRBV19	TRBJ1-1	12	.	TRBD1	CATSPGQTEAFF	TGTGCCACCAGTCCGGGACAGACTGAAGCTTTCTTT
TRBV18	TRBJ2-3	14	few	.	CASSPSADRDTQYF	TGTGCCAGCTCACCATCCGCCGACAGGGATACGCAGTATTTT